The source of this TCR beta chain is a study of cytomegalovirus exposure and HLA in healthy donors. Study details: As released early, the data held roughly 85 million unique TCRs from HLA-typed donors.

As for this clone: Its antigen is still unknown.

Trimming left V 4 bases short and J 4 bases short, with 11 bases between. The CDR3 has 13 residues. Per germline, CDR1 SGHRS and CDR2 YFSETQ. Whole-study results and caveats: Later on, a genetic analysis was performed. It linked a missense variant in DCLRE1C with V- and J-gene trimming of TCR beta. In vitro experiments confirmed that three CMV-associated chains were specific for CMV antigens.

A multiplex PCR was run with 60 Vbeta primers and 13 Jbeta primers. Assay used: immunoSEQ multiplex PCR; TCRdb lists only in-frame clones, some missing. The sample lists about 210,000 clones; 75% to 90% were seen once. The sequence came from a woman between 25 and 40 years old in good health and CMV-seronegative. The sequencing sample was made of PBMCs. This chain joins TRBV5-1 and TRBJ1-1; D gene unclear. The CDR3 sequence is CASSLEPSTEAFF. CDR3 nucleotide sequence: TGCGCCAGCAGCCTAGAGCCTTCCACTGAAGCTTTCTTT. Full variable domain (remainder filled in from reference TRBV5-1 and TRBJ1-1): KAGVTQTPRYLIKTRGQQVTLSCSPISGHRSVSWYQQTPGQGLQFLFEYFSETQRNKGNFPGRFSGRQFSNSRSEMNVSTLELGDSALYLCASSLEPSTEAFFGQGTRLTVV.